The rows below give T cell receptor beta chains drawn from one sample of a study of T cells after yellow fever vaccination. TCRdb recomputed calls from the 5' RACE reads with MiXCR, one row per CDR3 protein. In the table there are 500,000 to 700,000 distinct CDR3 sequences, roughly a fifth of which are singletons. The sample in question was PBMCs, obtained 15 days after the yellow fever booster vaccination. The receptor set was obtained from a man under 40 who received the YFV17D yellow fever vaccine. Each CDR3 is given without its conserved first and last residue. Clone size is given for some rows only: seen once, a few or many times, or a class if the clone is expanded.

V gene	clone size	J gene	CDR3 protein
TRBV12-3/TRBV12-4	many	TRBJ2-7	ASSLGRAYEQY
TRBV10-1	-	TRBJ2-1	ASSEPGQGAANEQF
TRBV18	-	TRBJ2-4	ASSPESVKNIQY
TRBV3-1	few	TRBJ2-1	ASSQERTGMIGAYNEQF
TRBV7-2	-	TRBJ2-7	ASSLPGQAPYEQY
TRBV10-3	-	TRBJ2-7	AISEPTVYEQY
TRBV2	-	TRBJ2-7	ASSIGLAGVREQY
TRBV29-1	few	TRBJ2-1	SVDRSSGKNEQF
TRBV12-3/TRBV12-4	few	TRBJ2-5	ASSRDGLSVPSETQY
TRBV20-1	-	TRBJ1-1	SAQGWTLNTEAF
TRBV7-2	-	TRBJ2-1	ASSHGGGEPNEQF
TRBV29-1	few	TRBJ2-1	SVVVPGTGYNEQF
TRBV5-1	-	TRBJ2-5	ASSNPLAGGRETQY
TRBV20-1	many	TRBJ2-5	SARLRAGGETQY
TRBV20-1	-	TRBJ2-3	SLDFADTQY
TRBV6-5	few	TRBJ2-7	ASSYRQVNSYEQY
TRBV7-2	-	TRBJ1-2	ASSLNSKMGYT
TRBV12-3/TRBV12-4	-	TRBJ2-3	ASSPGISYTDTQY